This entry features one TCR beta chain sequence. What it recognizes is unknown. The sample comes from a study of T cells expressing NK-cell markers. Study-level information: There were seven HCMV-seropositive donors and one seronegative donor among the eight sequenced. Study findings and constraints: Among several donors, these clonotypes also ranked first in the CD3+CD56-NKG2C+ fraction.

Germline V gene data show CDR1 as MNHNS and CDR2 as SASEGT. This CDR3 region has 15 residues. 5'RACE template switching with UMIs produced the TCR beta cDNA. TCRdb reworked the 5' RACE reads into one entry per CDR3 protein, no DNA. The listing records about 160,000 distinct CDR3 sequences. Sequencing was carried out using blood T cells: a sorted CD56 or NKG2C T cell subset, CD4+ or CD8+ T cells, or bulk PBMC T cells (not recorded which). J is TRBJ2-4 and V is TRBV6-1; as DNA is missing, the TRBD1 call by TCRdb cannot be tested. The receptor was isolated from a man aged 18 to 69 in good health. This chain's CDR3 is CASRREGGPKNIQYF.